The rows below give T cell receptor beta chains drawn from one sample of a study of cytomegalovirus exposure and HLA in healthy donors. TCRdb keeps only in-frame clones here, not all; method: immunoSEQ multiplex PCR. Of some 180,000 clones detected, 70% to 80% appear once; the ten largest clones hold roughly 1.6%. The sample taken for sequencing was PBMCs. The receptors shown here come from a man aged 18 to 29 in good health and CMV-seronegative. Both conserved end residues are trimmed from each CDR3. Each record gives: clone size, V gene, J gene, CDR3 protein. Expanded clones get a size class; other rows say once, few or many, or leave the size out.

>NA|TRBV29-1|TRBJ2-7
SVGFRQARSYEQY
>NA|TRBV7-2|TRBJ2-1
ASSLMGLLSYNEQF
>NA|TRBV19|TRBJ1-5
ASSRGADPQH
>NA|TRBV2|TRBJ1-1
ASSGLGLPTEAF
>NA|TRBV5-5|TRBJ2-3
ASSRDIFTDTQY
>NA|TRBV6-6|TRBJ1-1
ASSYDSNTEAF
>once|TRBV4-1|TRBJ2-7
ASSQDNWELGEQY
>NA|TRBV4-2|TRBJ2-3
ASSQDRGRGGFLTDTQY
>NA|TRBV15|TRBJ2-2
ASRTGYTGELF
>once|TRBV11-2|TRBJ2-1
ASSSISYNEQF
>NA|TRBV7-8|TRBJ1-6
ASSSYRGVGLNSPLH
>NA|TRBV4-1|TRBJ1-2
ASSPGPGTVYGYT
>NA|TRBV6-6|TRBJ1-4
ASSYSWTGGDEKLF
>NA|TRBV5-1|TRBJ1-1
ASSSAGGGSRTEAF
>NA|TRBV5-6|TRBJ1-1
ASSLQGTKNTEAF
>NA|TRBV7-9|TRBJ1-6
ASSLEPESPLH
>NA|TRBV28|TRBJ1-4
ASSLWAGTNEKLF
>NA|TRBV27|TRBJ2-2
ASSPIGVDSGSSGELF
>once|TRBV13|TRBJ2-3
ASTPTGGSTDTQY
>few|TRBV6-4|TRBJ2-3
ASSEEQGMDTQY
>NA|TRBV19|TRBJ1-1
ASSMWRRTEAF
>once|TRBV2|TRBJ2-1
ASQTGYNEQF
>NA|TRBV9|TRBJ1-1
ASSVDGIRNTEAF
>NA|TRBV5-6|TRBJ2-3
ASSRGVAGGPDTQY
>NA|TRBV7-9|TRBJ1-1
ASSRTGGMTEAF
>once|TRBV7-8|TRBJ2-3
ASSSGTSGGPNTDTQY
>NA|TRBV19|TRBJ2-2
ASSPMVGGGTGELF
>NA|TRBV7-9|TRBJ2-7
ASSLGVYEQY
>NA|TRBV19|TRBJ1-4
ASSIPGSPREGKLF
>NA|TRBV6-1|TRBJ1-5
ASSGTGGFNQPQH
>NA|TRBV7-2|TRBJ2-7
ASSLVGTSEQY
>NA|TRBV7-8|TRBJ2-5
ASSPGETQY
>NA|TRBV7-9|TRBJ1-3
SSSNPARFSGNTIY
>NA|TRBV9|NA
ASSVGDRGYYEQY
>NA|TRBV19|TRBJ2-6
ASSATGVVEGANVLT
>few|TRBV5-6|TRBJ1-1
ASSWGEAEAF
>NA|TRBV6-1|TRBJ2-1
ASIREGAYNEQF